The 10 T cell receptor beta chains below all came from one sample that was sequenced in a study of CD8+ T cells in alopecia areata. Isolated RNA was reverse transcribed into cDNA used as the sequencing template. The repertoire was sequenced with immunoSEQ multiplex PCR; TCRdb's copy has only in-frame clones and lacks some. This sample carries over 150,000 clones, less than 80% of them seen once, and the ten largest clones take 12% to 15%. Treatment described: oral pan-JAK inhibitor, 5-10 mg twice daily. Sample: CD4+ T cells sorted from blood, taken at week 24, from a patient treated with tofacitinib. The receptors derive from a human donor with alopecia areata.

The rearrangement uses TRBV9 and TRBJ2-7, with D unresolved. V lost 0 bases to trimming and J lost 5 bases, with 9 bases between them. The CDR3 sequence is 13 residues long. CDR1 is SGDLS, CDR2 YYNGEE, per germline. The CDR3: CASSVGVRDEQYF. CDR3 nucleotides: TGTGCCAGCAGCGTAGGGGTACGCGACGAGCAGTACTTC.

The chain links TRBV2 to TRBJ2-3, with D tentatively TRBD1 (6 bases). Germline CDR1 SNHLY, CDR2 FYNNEI. This CDR3 comprises 14 residues. V was pared by 2 bases and J by 0 bases, with 6 bases between. This chain's CDR3 is CASSEQGSTDTQYF. The DNA of the CDR3 is TGTGCCAGCAGTGAACAGGGGAGCACAGATACGCAGTATTTT. Combining the CDR3 with reference TRBV2 and TRBJ2-3 gives the whole variable domain EPEVTQTPSHQVTQMGQEVILRCVPISNHLYFYWYRQILGQKVEFLVSFYNNEISEKSEIFDDQFSVERPDGSNFTLKIRSTKLEDSAMYFCASSEQGSTDTQYFGPGTRLTVL.

V usage is TRBV9 and J usage is TRBJ1-4; D is uncertain. Germline loops: CDR1 SGDLS, CDR2 YYNGEE. Trimming shortened V by 0 bases and J by 5 bases, and 11 bases separated the two germline ends. This CDR3 has 15 residues. The CDR3 spells CASSVAPGTNEKLFF. DNA of the CDR3: TGTGCCAGCAGCGTAGCGCCGGGAACCAATGAAAAACTGTTTTTT.

V is TRBV6-1 and J is TRBJ2-1, with D perhaps TRBD1 (6 bases). Germline lookup yields CDR1 MNHNS and CDR2 SASEGT. The CDR3 covers 14 residues. V shed 5 bases and J shed 0 bases, with 8 bases lying between them. CDR3 sequence reads: CASSTGSSYNEQFF. The CDR3 region has the DNA TGTGCCAGCAGTACAGGGAGCTCCTACAATGAGCAGTTCTTC.

The chain uses TRBV5-1 and TRBJ2-3; no definite D call. CDR1 and CDR2 from the germline V gene are SGHRS and YFSETQ. The ends were cut back, 0 bases at V and 6 bases at J, with 14 bases in the middle. The CDR3 is made up of 15 amino acids. The CDR3, as DNA: TGCGCCAGCAGCTTGGATACGGTTCGGCAGGATACGCAGTATTTT. Amino acid sequence: CASSLDTVRQDTQYF. Full variable domain (remainder filled in from reference TRBV5-1 and TRBJ2-3): KAGVTQTPRYLIKTRGQQVTLSCSPISGHRSVSWYQQTPGQGLQFLFEYFSETQRNKGNFPGRFSGRQFSNSRSEMNVSTLELGDSALYLCASSLDTVRQDTQYFGPGTRLTVL.

This clone showed up just a few times. Other DNA sequences in this sample translate to the same CDR3. The chain employs TRBV29-1 and TRBJ1-1, with 7 bases fitting TRBD1. This CDR3 is 13 amino acids long. Germline lookup yields CDR1 SQVTM and CDR2 ANQGSEA. Trimming took 5 bases from V and 1 from J; bases not matched to a gene: 4. The CDR3 here is CSVKGGANTEAFF. CDR3 nucleotide sequence: TGCAGCGTTAAAGGGGGCGCGAACACTGAAGCTTTCTTT. The full variable domain, with the rest looked up from reference TRBV29-1 and TRBJ1-1, is SAVISQKPSRDICQRGTSLTIQCQVDSQVTMMFWYRQQPGQSLTLIATANQGSEATYESGFVIDKFPISRPNLTFSTLTVSNMSPEDSSIYLCSVKGGANTEAFFGQGTRLTVV.

This clone has just a few counts. The identical CDR3 is also encoded by other nucleotide sequences in the sample. V gene TRBV30 combines with J gene TRBJ2-5; perhaps TRBD2 as D (6 bases). This CDR3 is 11 amino acids long. The V end lost 3 bases, the J end lost 5 bases, and 7 bases lay between the germline ends. Germline loops: CDR1 GTSNPN, CDR2 SVGIG (reference sequence). The chain's CDR3 is CAWSRGETQYF. DNA for the CDR3: TGTGCCTGGAGCCGGGGGGAGACCCAGTACTTC.

This clone is a singleton in its sample. The chain couples TRBV5-1 to TRBJ2-7; 7 bases line up with TRBD1. The CDR3 covers 15 residues. Germline CDR1 and CDR2: SGHRS and YFSETQ. With V trimmed by 4 bases and J by 0 bases, 7 bases remained unmatched. The DNA for the CDR3 is TGCGCCAGCAGCGCCCGGGACAGTAGCTCCTACGAGCAGTACTTC. Residues: CASSARDSSSYEQYF.

The V call is TRBV15, the J call TRBJ1-5; D is ambiguous. V dropped 0 bases and J dropped 6 bases, with 9 bases sitting between them. Germline V gene lookup returns CDR1 LNHNV and CDR2 YYDKDF (reference sequence). The CDR3 is 14 amino acids. CDR3 DNA sequence: TGTGCCACCAGCAGAGATATTGGGTTTCAGCCCCAGCATTTT. Its translation: CATSRDIGFQPQHF. Full variable domain (missing parts from reference TRBV15 and TRBJ1-5): DAMVIQNPRYQVTQFGKPVTLSCSQTLNHNVMYWYQQKSSQAPKLLFHYYDKDFNNEADTPDNFQSRRPNTSFCFLDIRSPGLGDTAMYLCATSRDIGFQPQHFGDGTRLSIL.

The V call is TRBV30, the J call TRBJ2-5; D is perhaps TRBD2 (5 bases). Germline V gene data show CDR1 as GTSNPN and CDR2 as SVGIG (reference sequence). The V and J ends lost 0 bases and 5 bases respectively, with 16 bases between them. This CDR3 has 15 residues. The CDR3 DNA follows: TGTGCCTGGAGTGTCGGGGTCGTCGTGGGTGAGACCCAGTACTTC. It yields the protein CAWSVGVVVGETQYF.